Each of the 21 T cell receptor beta chains below was sequenced from the same sample in a study of blood T cell repertoires in COVID-19. Data came from immunoSEQ multiplex PCR; TCRdb stores just in-frame clones and leaves some out. The repertoire holds about 150,000 clones, with about nine tenths as singletons. The sample consisted of peripheral blood. These receptors came from a man between 18 and 29 years old with COVID-19, enrolled during active disease.

This sequence joins TRBV28 and TRBJ2-7; a weak D match, TRBD1 (6 bases). The germline V and J ends were trimmed by 1 base and 5 bases, with 15 bases remaining between them. The CDR3 has 15 residues. CDR1 is MDHEN and CDR2 is SYDVKM in the germline V gene. Here the CDR3 reads CASSLLSGAKHEQYF. As DNA, the CDR3 is TGTGCCAGCAGTTTATTGTCAGGGGCGAAGCACGAGCAGTACTTC.

The V call is TRBV19, the J call TRBJ1-1; TRBD1 matches at 9 bases. The V segment lost 4 bases and the J segment 4 bases; nucleotides outside the gene matches: 4. This CDR3 contains 14 residues. Germline loops: CDR1 LNHDA, CDR2 SQIVND (reference sequence). CDR3 in amino acids: CASSTGQGFTEAFF. The DNA for the CDR3 is TGTGCCAGTAGTACGGGACAGGGTTTCACTGAAGCTTTCTTT.

CDR3 amino acids: CATSRQSGGLYEQYF. The DNA for the CDR3 is TGTGCCACCAGCAGACAGTCCGGGGGGCTCTACGAGCAGTACTTC. The chain links TRBV15 to TRBJ2-7, with D possibly matching TRBD2 (7 bases). With 2 bases removed from V and 3 bases from J, the gap between germline ends came to 14 bases. The CDR3 is made up of 15 amino acids. Germline-derived CDR1 and CDR2 are LNHNV and YYDKDF (reference sequence).

DNA for the CDR3: TGTGCCAGCAGTCCTACCTGGGCTGCCCAAGAGACCCAGTACTTC. This codes for CASSPTWAAQETQYF. This chain connects TRBV27 to TRBJ2-5; D uncertain. The V gene lost 5 bases and the J gene lost 1 base, with 14 bases spanning the gap. Per germline, CDR1 MNHEY and CDR2 SMNVEV (reference sequence). There are 15 residues in the CDR3.

The genes are TRBV19 and TRBJ1-5; 8 positions agree with TRBD1. The CDR3 sequence is 15 residues long. The germline gives CDR1 LNHDA, CDR2 SQIVND (reference sequence). V shed 2 bases, J shed 5 bases, and the junction held 5 bases outside the gene matches. Written as DNA, the CDR3 is TGTGCCAGTAGTATACTGGACAGGGTGCATCAGCCCCAGCATTTT. Translated: CASSILDRVHQPQHF.

The DNA of the CDR3 is TGTGCCAGTACGGACAGCCTTTATCAGCCCCAGCATTTT. It translates to CASTDSLYQPQHF. The chain couples TRBV19 to TRBJ1-5; possible D gene TRBD1, 6 bases. The V end was cut by 7 bases, the J end by 5 bases, with 12 bases between. Looked up from germline, CDR1 is LNHDA and CDR2 is SQIVND (reference sequence). The CDR3 is 13 amino acids.

The rearrangement joins TRBV14 to TRBJ2-2; 10 nucleotides agree with TRBD2. CDR1 is SGHDN, CDR2 FVKESK, per germline. The junction had 11 bases not matched to a gene; V was cut back by 2 bases and J by 5 bases. The CDR3 extends over 18 amino acids. CDR3 in amino acids: CASSQRTSGPGETGELFF. In nucleotides, the CDR3 is TGTGCCAGCAGCCAAAGGACTAGCGGCCCGGGAGAGACCGGGGAGCTGTTTTTT.

This clone appeared a few times. The V and J genes are TRBV6-2 or TRBV6-3 and TRBJ1-1; D unclear. The CDR3 has 13 residues. Germline CDR1 MNHEY, CDR2 SVGEGT. Trimming cost V 2 bases and J 5 bases, with 9 bases left between them. CDR3 sequence (DNA): TGTGCCAGCAGTTACCCGCCCGGGACTGAAGCTTTCTTT. This sequence encodes CASSYPPGTEAFF.

The gene calls are TRBV5-6 and TRBJ2-7; TRBD1 matches 8 bases. The J segment lost 2 bases and the V segment lost 4 bases, leaving 5 bases of the junction unmatched. Germline CDR1 SGHDT, CDR2 YYEEEE. CDR3 length: 14 amino acids. CDR3 bases: TGTGCCAGCAGCAGAACCAGGGGGCCCTACGAGCAGTACTTC. Its protein product is CASSRTRGPYEQYF.

This clone showed up just once. CDR3 bases: TGTGCCACCAGTAGTGGGGACTCTCACTACAATGAGCAGTTCTTC. This encodes CATSSGDSHYNEQFF. This chain uses TRBV24-1 with TRBJ2-1, with D possibly being TRBD2 (6 bases). The CDR3 totals 15 residues. Trimming cost V 6 bases and J 3 bases, with 14 bases left between them. CDR1 is KGHDR, CDR2 SFDVKD, per germline.

The V and J genes are TRBV4-1 and TRBJ2-1; the D gene is possibly TRBD2 (6 bases). Germline V gene data show CDR1 as MGHRA and CDR2 as YSYEKL. V lost 5 bases and J 8 bases, leaving 19 bases between the germline ends. The CDR3 runs to 15 residues. CDR3 sequence: CASSTRTIVLDEQFF. CDR3 DNA sequence: TGCGCCAGCAGCACAAGGACTATCGTCCTTGATGAGCAGTTCTTC.

The chain uses TRBV11-2 and TRBJ2-7, with 7 bases that match TRBD1. The junction had 6 bases not matched to a gene; V was cut back by 3 bases and J by 1 base. Germline assignment: CDR1 SGHAT and CDR2 FQNNGV. CDR3 length: 15 residues. As DNA, the CDR3 is TGTGCCAGCAGCTTTGGGGCAGGGGGTTCCTACGAGCAGTACTTC. Amino acid sequence: CASSFGAGGSYEQYF.

This clone showed up just once. The V and J genes are TRBV27 and TRBJ1-1; 7 nucleotides line up with TRBD1. CDR1 is MNHEY and CDR2 is SMNVEV in the germline V gene (reference sequence). CDR3 length equals 14 residues. The junction had 5 bases not matched to a gene; V was cut back by 6 bases and J by 1 base. CDR3 loop: CASRTGQENTEAFF. CDR3 in DNA: TGTGCCAGCAGGACCGGACAGGAGAACACTGAAGCTTTCTTT.

V gene TRBV27 combines with J gene TRBJ2-1; D is perhaps TRBD2 (6 bases). CDR3 size: 16 residues. Per the germline V gene, CDR1 is MNHEY and CDR2 is SMNVEV (reference sequence). V dropped 5 bases and J dropped 5 bases, with 19 bases sitting between them. The DNA for the CDR3 is TGTGCCAGCAGTCCCCGGAAGGGTAGCGGCCACAATGAGCAGTTCTTC. Its translation is CASSPRKGSGHNEQFF.

The chain combines TRBV10-1 with TRBJ2-3; TRBD2 matches at 8 bases. The CDR3 consists of 16 residues. CDR1 WNHNN and CDR2 SYGVQD come from the germline V gene (reference sequence). V trimming: 3 bases; J trimming: 5 bases; junction bases outside the gene matches: 10. The CDR3 is CASSETGGPGGDTQYF. The CDR3 DNA reads TGCGCCAGCAGTGAAACGGGAGGGCCAGGTGGAGATACGCAGTATTTT.

The chain recombines TRBV30 with TRBJ1-2, with a possible D match to TRBD1 (5 bases). The germline V and J ends were trimmed by 8 bases and 2 bases, with 15 bases remaining between them. The CDR3 spans 13 residues. Germline V gene sequence: CDR1 GTSNPN, CDR2 SVGIG (reference sequence). As DNA, the CDR3 is TGTGCCCGCACCGGGGAGGGGAACTATGGCTACACCTTC. It translates to CARTGEGNYGYTF.

DNA for the CDR3: TGTGCCAGCAGCGTATTCTCCAGCGGGGCCTACAATGAGCAGTTCTTC. Translation gives CASSVFSSGAYNEQFF. The rearrangement joins TRBV9 to TRBJ2-1, with 7 bases lining up with TRBD2. There are 16 residues in the CDR3. Losses at the gene ends were 1 base for V and 2 bases for J; bases not matched to a gene: 6. Germline V gene lookup returns CDR1 SGDLS and CDR2 YYNGEE.

This clone was seen only once. The rearrangement joins TRBV12-3 or TRBV12-4 to TRBJ2-5; perhaps TRBD2 as D (7 bases). V was shortened by 6 bases and J by 5 bases, with 13 bases between the two germline ends. CDR3 length equals 13 residues. The chain's CDR3 is CASRPGGGETQYF. CDR3 sequence (DNA): TGTGCCAGCAGGCCGGGGGGCGGGGAGACCCAGTACTTC.

This chain links TRBV7-9 with TRBJ1-6, with a tentative D call TRBD1 (6 bases). Trimming cost V 5 bases and J 0 bases, with 14 bases left between them. Germline-derived CDR1 and CDR2 are SEHNR and FQNEAQ (reference sequence). The CDR3 totals 17 residues. The DNA of the CDR3 is TGTGCCAGCAGCGCTCCAGGGGCTAGCTCCTATAATTCACCCCTCCACTTT. Translating gives CASSAPGASSYNSPLHF.

This clone came up once. The chain links TRBV28 to TRBJ1-5, with D maybe TRBD1 (5 bases). Germline-derived CDR1 and CDR2 are MDHEN and SYDVKM. V was trimmed by 6 bases and J by 4 bases, leaving 16 bases between them. This CDR3 has 15 amino acids. The CDR3 protein is CASSYPGRTNQPQHF. The CDR3 coding sequence is TGTGCCAGCAGCTACCCAGGGCGCACAAATCAGCCCCAGCATTTT.

The chain is built from TRBV10-1 and TRBJ2-1; TRBD1 matches at 7 bases. The CDR3 has 12 amino acids. Germline CDR1 reads WNHNN; CDR2 reads SYGVQD (reference sequence). The J segment lost 9 bases and the V segment lost 6 bases, leaving 5 bases of the junction unmatched. The CDR3 spells CASSPDRFEQFF. CDR3 DNA: TGCGCCAGCAGCCCGGACAGGTTTGAGCAGTTCTTC.